This T cell receptor beta chain was recovered during a study of immune cell composition in non-small cell lung cancer. Study outcomes and limitations: Lung adenocarcinomas had lower top 10 clone scores and clonality than squamous tumours.

Repertoires were generated with immunoSEQ multiplex PCR, while TCRdb's copy carries only in-frame clones and drops some. The data show about 1,100 clones, with more than 65% seen just once and roughly 9.1% held by the top ten. Turning to this clone: Its antigen is not identified.

This CDR3 is built from 14 residues. V was trimmed by 0 bases and J by 4 bases, leaving 10 bases between them. The germline V gene has CDR1 SGDLS and CDR2 YYNGEE. Source material: lung tumor tissue. The TCR was taken from a human donor with non-small cell lung cancer. The genes are TRBV9 and TRBJ2-5, with no clear D. CDR3 loop: CASSVVASGETQYF. CDR3 DNA sequence: TGTGCCAGCAGCGTAGTGGCTAGTGGAGAGACCCAGTACTTC.